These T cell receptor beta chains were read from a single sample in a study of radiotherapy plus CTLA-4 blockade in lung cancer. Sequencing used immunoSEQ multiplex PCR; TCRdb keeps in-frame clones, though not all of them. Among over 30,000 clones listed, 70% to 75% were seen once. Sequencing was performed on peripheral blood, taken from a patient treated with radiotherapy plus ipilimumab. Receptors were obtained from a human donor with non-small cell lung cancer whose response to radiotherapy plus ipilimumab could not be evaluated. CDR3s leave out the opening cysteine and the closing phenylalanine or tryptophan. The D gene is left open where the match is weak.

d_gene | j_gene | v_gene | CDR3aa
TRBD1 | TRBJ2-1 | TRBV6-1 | ASSAADRGSYNGQF
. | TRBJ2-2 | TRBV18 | ASSPPGVEGSTGELF
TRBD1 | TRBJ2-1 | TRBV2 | ASSQAQGDNEQF
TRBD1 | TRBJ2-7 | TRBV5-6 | ASSLGQGIYEQY
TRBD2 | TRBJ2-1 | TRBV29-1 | SVPHRTRPNEQF
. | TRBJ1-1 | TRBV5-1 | ASSSENTEAF
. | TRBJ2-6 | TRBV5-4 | ASSFSGTGANVLT
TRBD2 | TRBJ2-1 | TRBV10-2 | ASSETSGTYNEQF
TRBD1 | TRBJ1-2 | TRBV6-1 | ASSPGTGTYGYT
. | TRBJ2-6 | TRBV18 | ASTGQLDSGANVLT